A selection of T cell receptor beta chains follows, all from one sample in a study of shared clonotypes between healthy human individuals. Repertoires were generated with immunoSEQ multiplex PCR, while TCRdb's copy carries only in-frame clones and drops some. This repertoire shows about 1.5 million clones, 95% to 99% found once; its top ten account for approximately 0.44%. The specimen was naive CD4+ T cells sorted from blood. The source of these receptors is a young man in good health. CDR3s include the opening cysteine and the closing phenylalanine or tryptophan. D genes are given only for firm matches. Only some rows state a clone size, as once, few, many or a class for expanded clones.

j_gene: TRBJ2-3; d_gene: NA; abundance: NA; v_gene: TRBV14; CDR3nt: TGTGCCAGCAGCCAAGAACGACCCGCGGGGAGACTCACAGATACGCAGTATTTT; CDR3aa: CASSQERPAGRLTDTQYF
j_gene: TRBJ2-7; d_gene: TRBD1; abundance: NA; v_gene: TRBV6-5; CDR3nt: TGTGCCAGCAGTTACACGGACAGGCCCTCCTACGAGCAGTACTTC; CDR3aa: CASSYTDRPSYEQYF
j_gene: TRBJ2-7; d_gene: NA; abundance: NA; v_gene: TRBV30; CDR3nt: TGTGCCTGGACTTTGGGAGAATACGAGCAGTACTTC; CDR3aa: CAWTLGEYEQYF
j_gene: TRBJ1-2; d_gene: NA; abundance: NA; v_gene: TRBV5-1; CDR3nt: TGCGCCAGCAGCCTCCAAGAGGGGGAAAGCTACACCTTC; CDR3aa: CASSLQEGESYTF
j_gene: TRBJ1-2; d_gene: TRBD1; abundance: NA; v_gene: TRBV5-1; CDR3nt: TGCGCCAGCAGCTTGTATGCCAGGGGGTATGGCTACACCTTC; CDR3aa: CASSLYARGYGYTF
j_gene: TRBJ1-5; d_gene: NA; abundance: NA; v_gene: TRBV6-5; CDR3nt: TGTGCCAGCAGTTACTCCCACTACTCAAATCAGCCCCAGCATTTT; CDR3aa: CASSYSHYSNQPQHF
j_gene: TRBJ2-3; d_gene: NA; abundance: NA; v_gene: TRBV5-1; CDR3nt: TGCGCCAGCAGCTTGAAGCAAGTACTCACAGATACGCAGTATTTT; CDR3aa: CASSLKQVLTDTQYF
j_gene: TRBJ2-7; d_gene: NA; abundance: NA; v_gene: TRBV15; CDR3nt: TGTGCCACCCGGGGTGGGGCCAGGTCCTACGAGCAGTACTTC; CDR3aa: CATRGGARSYEQYF
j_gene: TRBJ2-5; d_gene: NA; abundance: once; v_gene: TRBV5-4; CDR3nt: TGTGCCAGCAGCTTGGAGGGGTCCAAACAAGAGACCCAGTACTTC; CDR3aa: CASSLEGSKQETQYF
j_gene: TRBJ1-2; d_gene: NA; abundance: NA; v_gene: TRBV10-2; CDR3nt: TGCGCCAGCAGTGAACGTACGGACATCTATGGCTACACCTTC; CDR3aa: CASSERTDIYGYTF
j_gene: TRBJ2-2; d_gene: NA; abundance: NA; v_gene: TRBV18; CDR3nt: TGTGCCAGCTCACCCGGCTGGGTCGGCACCGGGGAGCTGTTTTTT; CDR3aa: CASSPGWVGTGELFF
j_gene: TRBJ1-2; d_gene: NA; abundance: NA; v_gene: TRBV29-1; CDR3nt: TGCAGCGTTGCAAACAGCGGGAACTATGGCTACACCTTC; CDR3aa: CSVANSGNYGYTF
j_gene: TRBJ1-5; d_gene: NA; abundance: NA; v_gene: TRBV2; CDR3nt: TGTGCCAGCAGTCCGTATAATGACAGGATCAGCAATCAGCCCCAGCATTTT; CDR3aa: CASSPYNDRISNQPQHF
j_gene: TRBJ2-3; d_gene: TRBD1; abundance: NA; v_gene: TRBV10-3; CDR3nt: TGTGCCATCAGGGGAACAGGGGGCGTCACAGATACGCAGTATTTT; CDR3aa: CAIRGTGGVTDTQYF
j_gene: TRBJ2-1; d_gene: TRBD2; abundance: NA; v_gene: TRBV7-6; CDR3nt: TGTGCCAGCAGCTTATCCGGGGGGAGCTCCTACAATGAGCAGTTCTTC; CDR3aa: CASSLSGGSSYNEQFF
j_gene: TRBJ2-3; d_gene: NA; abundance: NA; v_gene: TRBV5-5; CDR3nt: TGTGCCAGCAGCCCTCGGGGGCTGGGGCGCACAGATACGCAGTATTTT; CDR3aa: CASSPRGLGRTDTQYF
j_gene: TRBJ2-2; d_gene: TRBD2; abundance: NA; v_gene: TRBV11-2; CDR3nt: TGTGCCAGCAGCCCCCCGGGACTAGCGGGTCGAACCGGGGAGCTGTTTTTT; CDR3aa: CASSPPGLAGRTGELFF
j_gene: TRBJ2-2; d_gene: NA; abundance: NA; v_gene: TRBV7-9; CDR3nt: TGTGCCAGCAGCACGACAGGCTTGTCCCGTGCGAACACCGGGGAGCTGTTTTTT; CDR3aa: CASSTTGLSRANTGELFF
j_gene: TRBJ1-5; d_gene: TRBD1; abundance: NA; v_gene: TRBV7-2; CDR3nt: TGTGCCAGCAGCTTAGGGCCGGGACAGCGCCAGCCCCAGCATTTT; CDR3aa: CASSLGPGQRQPQHF
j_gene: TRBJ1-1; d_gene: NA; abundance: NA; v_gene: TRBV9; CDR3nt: TGTGCCAGCAGCGTAGGGGCTCGAGGGGGCACTGAAGCTTTCTTT; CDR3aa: CASSVGARGGTEAFF
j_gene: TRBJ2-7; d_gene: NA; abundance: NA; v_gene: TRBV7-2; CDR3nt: TGTGCCAGCAGCCTAATAGGCGAGCAGTACTTC; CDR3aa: CASSLIGEQYF
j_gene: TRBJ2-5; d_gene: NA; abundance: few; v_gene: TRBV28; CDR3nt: TGTGCCAGCAGCCTCCAAGAGACCCAGTACTTC; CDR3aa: CASSLQETQYF
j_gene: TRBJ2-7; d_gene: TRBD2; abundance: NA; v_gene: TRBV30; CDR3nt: TGTGCCTGGAGTGGGACTAGCGGCTCCTACGAGCAGTACTTC; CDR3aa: CAWSGTSGSYEQYF
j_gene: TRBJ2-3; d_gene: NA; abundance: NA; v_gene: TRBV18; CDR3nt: TGTGCCAGCTCACTAGACAGAGGCAAATCAGATACGCAGTATTTT; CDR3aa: CASSLDRGKSDTQYF
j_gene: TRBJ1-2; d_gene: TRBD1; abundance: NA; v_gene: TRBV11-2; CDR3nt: TGTGCCAGCAGCTCACCCCGACGGACAGGTATTGCGCGGGGCTACACCTTC; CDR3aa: CASSSPRRTGIARGYTF
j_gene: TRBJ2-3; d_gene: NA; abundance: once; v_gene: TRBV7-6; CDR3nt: TGTGCCAGCAGCCCGAGACTAGGCAGCACAGATACGCAGTATTTT; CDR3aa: CASSPRLGSTDTQYF
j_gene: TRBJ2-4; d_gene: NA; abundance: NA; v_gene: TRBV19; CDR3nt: TGTGCCAGTAGTATCGGGGCGACCCTAGCCAAAAACATTCAGTACTTC; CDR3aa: CASSIGATLAKNIQYF
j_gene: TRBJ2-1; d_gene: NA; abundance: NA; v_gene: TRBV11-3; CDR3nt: TGTGCCAGCAGCTTAAGGGGTGGGGGTTACAATGAGCAGTTCTTC; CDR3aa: CASSLRGGGYNEQFF
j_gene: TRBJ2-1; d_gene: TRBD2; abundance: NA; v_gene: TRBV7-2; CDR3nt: TGTGCCAGCAGAGGACTAGTTTTCTACAATGAGCAGTTCTTC; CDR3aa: CASRGLVFYNEQFF
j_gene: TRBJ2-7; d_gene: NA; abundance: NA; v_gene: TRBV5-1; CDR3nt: TGCGCCAGCAGCTTGATAGAGATGGCAGGAGGGACCGACTACGAGCAGTACTTC; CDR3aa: CASSLIEMAGGTDYEQYF
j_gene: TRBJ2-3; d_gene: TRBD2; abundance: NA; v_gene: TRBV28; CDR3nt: TGTGCCAGCAGTTCGACGAGCGGGGTTATAGATACGCAGTATTTT; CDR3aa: CASSSTSGVIDTQYF
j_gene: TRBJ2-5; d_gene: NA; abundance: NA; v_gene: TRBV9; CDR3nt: TGTGCCAGCAGCGTAGATCCGTCGCGGGAGACCCAGTACTTC; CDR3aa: CASSVDPSRETQYF
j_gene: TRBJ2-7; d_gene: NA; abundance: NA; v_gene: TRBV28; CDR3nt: TGTGCCAGCAGTTTCCCGGGACTCGCCGAGCAGTACTTC; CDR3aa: CASSFPGLAEQYF
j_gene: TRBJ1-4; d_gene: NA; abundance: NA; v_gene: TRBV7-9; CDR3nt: TGTGCCAGCAGCACCGGACAGACGACGTATAATGAAAAACTGTTTTTT; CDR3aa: CASSTGQTTYNEKLFF
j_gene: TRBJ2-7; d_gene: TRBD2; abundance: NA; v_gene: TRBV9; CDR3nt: TGTGCCAGCAGCGTAGAGGCGGGAGCCCCCTACGAGCAGTACTTC; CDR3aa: CASSVEAGAPYEQYF
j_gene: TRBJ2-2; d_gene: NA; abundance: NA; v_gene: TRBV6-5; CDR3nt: TGTGCCAGCAGTTACTCTTCGACAGCGAACACCGGGGAGCTGTTTTTT; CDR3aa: CASSYSSTANTGELFF
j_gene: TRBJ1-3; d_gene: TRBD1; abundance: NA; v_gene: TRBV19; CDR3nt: TGTGCCAGTAGTGTCGACAGGGCCAACTCTGGAAACACCATATATTTT; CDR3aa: CASSVDRANSGNTIYF
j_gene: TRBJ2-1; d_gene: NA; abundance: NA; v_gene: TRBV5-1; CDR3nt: TGCGCCAGCAGCCTCGGGGGGCCGACTTCCTACAATGAGCAGTTCTTC; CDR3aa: CASSLGGPTSYNEQFF
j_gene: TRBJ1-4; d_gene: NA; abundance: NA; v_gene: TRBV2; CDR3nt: TGTGCCAGCAGTGCGGAGATTAATGAAAAACTGTTTTTT; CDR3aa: CASSAEINEKLFF
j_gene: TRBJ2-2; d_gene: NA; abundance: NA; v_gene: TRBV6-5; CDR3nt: TGTGCCAGCAGCCCCCCCAAGGGCACCGGGGAGCTGTTTTTT; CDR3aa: CASSPPKGTGELFF
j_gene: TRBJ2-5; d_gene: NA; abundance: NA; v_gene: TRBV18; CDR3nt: TGTGCCAGCTCACCCGGACTCCAAGAGACCCAGTACTTC; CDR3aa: CASSPGLQETQYF
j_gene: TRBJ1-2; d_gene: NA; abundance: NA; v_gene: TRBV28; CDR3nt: TGTGCCAGCAGTTCCCTCCGAGGGGGTCTGTATGGCTACACCTTC; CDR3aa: CASSSLRGGLYGYTF
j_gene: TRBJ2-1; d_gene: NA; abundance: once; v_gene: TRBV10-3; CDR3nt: TGTGCCATCAGCCTACTAGTTTCCGACAATGAGCAGTTCTTC; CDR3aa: CAISLLVSDNEQFF
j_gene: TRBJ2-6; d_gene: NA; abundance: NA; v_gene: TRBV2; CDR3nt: TGTGCTACGAGCCGATCCTACTCTGGGGCCAACGTCCTGACTTTC; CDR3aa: CATSRSYSGANVLTF
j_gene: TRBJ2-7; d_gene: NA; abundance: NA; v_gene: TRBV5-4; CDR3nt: TGTGCCAGCAGCCAAACAGGGAACGAGCAGTACTTC; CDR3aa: CASSQTGNEQYF
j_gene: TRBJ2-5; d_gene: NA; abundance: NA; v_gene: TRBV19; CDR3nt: TGTGCCAGTAGTATATCTTGGGGCGTGGAGACCCAGTACTTC; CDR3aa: CASSISWGVETQYF
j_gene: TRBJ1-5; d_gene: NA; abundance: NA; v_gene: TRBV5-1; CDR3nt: TGCGCCAGCAGCCAGTACGGGGGAAGCAATCAGCCCCAGCATTTT; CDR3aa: CASSQYGGSNQPQHF
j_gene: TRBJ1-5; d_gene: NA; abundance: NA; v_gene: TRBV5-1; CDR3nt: TGCGCCAGCAGCTTGGGTATGGGCCTAGGGGATCAGCCCCAGCATTTT; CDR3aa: CASSLGMGLGDQPQHF
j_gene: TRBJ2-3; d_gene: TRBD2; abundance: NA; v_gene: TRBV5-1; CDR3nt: TGCGCCAGCAGCTGGGCGGACAGCCTTAGCGGGAGGGAAGCGGGCACAGATACGCAGTATTTT; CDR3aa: CASSWADSLSGREAGTDTQYF
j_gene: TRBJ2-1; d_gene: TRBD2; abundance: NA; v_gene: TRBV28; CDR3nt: TGTGCCAGCAGTTCGGGACTAGCGGAGTTCTTC; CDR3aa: CASSSGLAEFF
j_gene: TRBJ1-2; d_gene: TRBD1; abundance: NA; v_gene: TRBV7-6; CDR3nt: TGTGCCAGCAGCTCCCACCGGACAGGGTTGGGCTACACCTTC; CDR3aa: CASSSHRTGLGYTF
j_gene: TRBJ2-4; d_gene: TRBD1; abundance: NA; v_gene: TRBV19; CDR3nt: TGTGCCAGTAGTATGCCGGGACAGGGCCAAAACATTCAGTACTTC; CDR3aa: CASSMPGQGQNIQYF
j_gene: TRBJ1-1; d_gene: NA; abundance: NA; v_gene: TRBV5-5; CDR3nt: TGTGCCAGCAGCTGGGGGGTCGACACTGAAGCTTTCTTT; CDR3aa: CASSWGVDTEAFF
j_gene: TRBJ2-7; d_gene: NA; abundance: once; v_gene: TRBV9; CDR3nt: TGTGCCAGCAGCGTAAGTCCTAGTACCTACGAGCAGTACTTC; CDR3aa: CASSVSPSTYEQYF
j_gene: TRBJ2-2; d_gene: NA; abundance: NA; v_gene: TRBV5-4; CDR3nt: TGTGCCAGCAGCCGCCAGGGGGGTGGCGGGGAGCTGTTTTTT; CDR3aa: CASSRQGGGGELFF
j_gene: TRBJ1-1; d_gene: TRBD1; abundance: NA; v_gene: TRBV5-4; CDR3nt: TGTGCCAGCAGCTTGCCCAGGACAGGGAACACTGAAGCTTTCTTT; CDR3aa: CASSLPRTGNTEAFF
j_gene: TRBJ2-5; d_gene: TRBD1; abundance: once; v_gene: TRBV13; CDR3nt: TGTGCCAGCAGCAAATGGACAGGGGGACCCACCCAGACCCAGTACTTC; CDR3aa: CASSKWTGGPTQTQYF
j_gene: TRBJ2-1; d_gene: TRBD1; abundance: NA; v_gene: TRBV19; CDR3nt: TGTGCCAGTAGTATAGTTCACAGGGGGCTGAATGAGCAGTTCTTC; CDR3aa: CASSIVHRGLNEQFF